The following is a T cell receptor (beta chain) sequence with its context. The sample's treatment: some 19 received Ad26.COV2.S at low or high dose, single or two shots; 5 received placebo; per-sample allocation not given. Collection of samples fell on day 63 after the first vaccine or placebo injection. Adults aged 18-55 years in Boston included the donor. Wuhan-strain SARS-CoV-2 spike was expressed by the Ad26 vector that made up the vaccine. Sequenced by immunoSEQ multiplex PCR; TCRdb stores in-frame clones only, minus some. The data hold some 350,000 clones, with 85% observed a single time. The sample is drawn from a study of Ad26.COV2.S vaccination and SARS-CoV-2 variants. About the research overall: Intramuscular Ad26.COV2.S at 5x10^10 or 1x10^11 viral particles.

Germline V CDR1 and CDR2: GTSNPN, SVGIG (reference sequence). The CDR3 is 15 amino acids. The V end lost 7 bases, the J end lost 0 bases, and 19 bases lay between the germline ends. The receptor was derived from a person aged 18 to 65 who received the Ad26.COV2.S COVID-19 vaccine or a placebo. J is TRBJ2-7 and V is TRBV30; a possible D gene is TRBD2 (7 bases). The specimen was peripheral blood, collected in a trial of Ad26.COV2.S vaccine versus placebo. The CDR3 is CASPTPGGDSYEQYF. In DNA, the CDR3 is TGTGCCTCCCCAACGCCGGGGGGCGACTCCTACGAGCAGTACTTC.